These 24 T cell receptor beta chains were all obtained from the same sample, sequenced in a study of identical twins. TCRdb called the 5' RACE reads again in MiXCR, with one record for every CDR3 protein. Seen here are approximately 670,000 distinct CDR3 sequences, roughly 6% observed once, and the top ten hold approximately 1.6%. Sequenced sample: naive T cells sorted from blood. These receptors were collected from a man in his late teens or twenties in good health.

This clonotype was picked up many times. This sequence joins TRBV4-1 and TRBJ1-1; unclear D gene. The ends were cut back, 0 bases at V and 6 bases at J, with 11 bases in the middle. Germline assignment: CDR1 MGHRA and CDR2 YSYEKL. This CDR3 is built from 14 residues. CDR3 coding DNA: TGCGCCAGCAGCCAAGATAATACTGTCGCTGAAGCTTTCTTT. Translation: CASSQDNTVAEAFF.

The chain combines TRBV12-3 or TRBV12-4 with TRBJ2-7; D call uncertain. The CDR3 totals 16 residues. The V gene lost 2 bases and the J gene lost 0 bases, with 14 bases spanning the gap. DNA of the CDR3: TGTGCCAGCAGTTTATTTATAGGGCTGGCCTCCTACGAGCAGTACTTC. It specifies CASSLFIGLASYEQYF.

For this clonotype: At one end, the junction sequence differs from germline, possibly due to a read error. This rearrangement joins TRBV20-1 to TRBJ2-3, with 9 bases matching TRBD2. Per the germline V gene, CDR1 is DFQATT and CDR2 is SNEGSKA (reference sequence). The CDR3 has 14 amino acids. The CDR3 nucleotides are TGCAGTGCTTTAGCGGGAGCCAGCATAGATACGCAGTATTTT. Protein: CSALAGASIDTQYF.

This clonotype was counted many times. J is TRBJ2-7 and V is TRBV20-1, with 8 positions matching TRBD2. The CDR3 runs 15 residues. V lost 0 bases to trimming and J lost 3 bases; unmatched junction nucleotides: 7. Germline-derived CDR1 and CDR2 are DFQATT and SNEGSKA (reference sequence). The DNA of the CDR3 is TGCAGTGCTAGAGACGGAGCGGGAGACTTCTACGAGCAGTACGTC. Its translation: CSARDGAGDFYEQYV.

The chain employs TRBV3-1 and TRBJ2-1; TRBD2 aligns across 11 bases. V lost 3 bases and J lost 10; bases outside the gene matches: 5. This CDR3 is built from 14 residues. Germline V gene sequence: CDR1 LGHDT, CDR2 YNNKEL (reference sequence). Written as DNA, the CDR3 is TGTGCCAGCAGCCAGACTAGCGGGACCCAGGAGCAGTTCTTC. It is translated as CASSQTSGTQEQFF.

The genes are TRBV11-3 and TRBJ2-3; D perhaps matches TRBD2 (5 bases). V was cut by 5 bases and J by 3 bases, with 18 bases left in between. Germline V gives CDR1 SGHNT, CDR2 YENEEA. The CDR3 contains 16 residues. Here the CDR3 reads CASSPLRAATTDTQYF. CDR3 nucleotides: TGTGCCAGCAGCCCACTTCGAGCGGCAACGACAGATACGCAGTATTTT. The complete variable domain, with remaining parts taken from reference TRBV11-3 and TRBJ2-3, reads EAGVVQSPRYKIIEKKQPVAFWCNPISGHNTLYWYLQNLGQGPELLIRYENEEAVDDSQLPKDRFSAERLKGVDSTLKIQPAELGDSAVYLCASSPLRAATTDTQYFGPGTRLTVL.

This clonotype was observed at least ten times. The chain links TRBV5-1 to TRBJ2-3, with TRBD2 matching over 10 bases. Germline CDR1 and CDR2: SGHRS and YFSETQ. J gave up 0 bases and V 4 bases, and 5 bases lay outside the gene matches. CDR3 length equals 16 residues. CDR3 residues: CASSTGLAASTDTQYF. As DNA, the CDR3 is TGCGCCAGCAGCACCGGACTAGCGGCTAGCACAGATACGCAGTATTTT.

The CDR3 DNA is TGCGCCAGCAGCCCCCGACAGGGTAGTGACACCGGGGAGCTGTTTTTT. Encoded protein: CASSPRQGSDTGELFF. The gene calls are TRBV4-3 and TRBJ2-2; 7 bases are a match to TRBD1. Germline CDR1 LGHNA, CDR2 YSLEER. V was clipped by 4 bases and J by 3 bases; unmatched bases: 8. The CDR3 covers 16 residues.

This clonotype showed up just a few times. This sequence joins TRBV4-2 and TRBJ2-7; 13 positions match TRBD2. The CDR3 contains 17 residues. Germline values: CDR1 LGHNA, CDR2 YNFKEQ. V was pared by 3 bases and J by 4 bases, with 9 bases of the junction left unmatched. The CDR3 protein is CASSQLDPGLAGYEQYF. The CDR3 region has the DNA TGTGCCAGCAGCCAGCTAGATCCGGGACTAGCGGGATACGAGCAGTACTTC.

This clonotype was detected ten times or more. The chain recombines TRBV12-3 or TRBV12-4 with TRBJ2-2, with D maybe TRBD1 (5 bases). This CDR3 is built from 13 residues. V was pared by 5 bases and J by 8 bases, with 12 bases between. The CDR3 protein is CASSPHPGGELFF. The CDR3 bases are TGTGCCAGCAGTCCGCACCCAGGGGGGGAGCTGTTTTTT.

The chain couples TRBV2 to TRBJ2-7; 8 bases map to TRBD1. CDR3 length: 14 amino acids. In germline, CDR1 is SNHLY, CDR2 FYNNEI. Losses at the gene ends were 6 bases for V and 2 bases for J; bases not matched to a gene: 6. The CDR3 loop is CASRTGTGTYEQYF. CDR3 DNA sequence: TGTGCCAGCAGAACCGGGACAGGTACCTACGAGCAGTACTTC.

This clonotype was counted at least ten times. The chain combines TRBV29-1 with TRBJ2-3; D is uncertain. The CDR3 has 12 amino acids. Between the trimmed V and J ends, which lost 3 bases and 6 bases, there was a span of 10 bases. The germline V gene has CDR1 SQVTM and CDR2 ANQGSEA. In DNA, the CDR3 is TGCAGCGTTGACGGGCGTGCGGATACGCAGTATTTT. This sequence encodes CSVDGRADTQYF.

This clonotype has more than one count but fewer than ten. The chain uses TRBV2 and TRBJ1-2, with D unresolved. V was shortened by 7 bases and J by 5 bases, with 11 bases between the two germline ends. The CDR3 runs 12 residues. Germline CDR1 SNHLY, CDR2 FYNNEI. The CDR3 sequence: CASTLASYGYTF. Written as DNA, the CDR3 is TGTGCCAGCACTTTGGCCTCTTATGGCTACACCTTC.

This clonotype was counted between two and nine times. V and J are TRBV7-8 and TRBJ2-1; 8 bases fit TRBD2. CDR3 length equals 15 residues. Germline assignment: CDR1 SGHVS and CDR2 FQNEAQ. The trim removed 2 bases at V and 9 bases at J, leaving 9 bases unmatched. CDR3 amino acids: CASSLTGLVAGEQFF. DNA for the CDR3: TGTGCCAGCAGCTTAACGGGACTAGTCGCTGGTGAGCAGTTCTTC.

This clonotype was detected ten times or more. The J gene is TRBJ2-1, the V gene TRBV5-1; possible D gene TRBD2, 5 bases. V gave up 6 bases and J gave up 0 bases, with 13 bases separating them. Germline CDR1 is SGHRS and CDR2 is YFSETQ. There are 15 residues in the CDR3. CDR3 region: CASTQLDGSYNEQFF. For the CDR3, the DNA is TGCGCCAGCACCCAACTAGACGGCTCCTACAATGAGCAGTTCTTC.

At least ten counts were recorded for this clonotype. V is TRBV12-3 or TRBV12-4 and J is TRBJ2-7, with 7 bases lining up with TRBD2. The CDR3 totals 15 residues. Trimming cost V 2 bases and J 2 bases; bases outside gene matches: 6. The CDR3 reads CASSLWSSGTYEQYF. CDR3 coding DNA: TGTGCCAGCAGTTTATGGTCTAGCGGAACCTACGAGCAGTACTTC.

The chain employs TRBV11-2 and TRBJ1-3; the D gene is possibly TRBD1 (5 bases). The germline V gene has CDR1 SGHAT and CDR2 FQNNGV. Trimming shortened V by 0 bases and J by 0 bases, and 12 bases separated the two germline ends. CDR3 length equals 17 residues. CDR3 in DNA: TGTGCCAGCAGCTTAGAACCAGGGAGCATCTCTGGAAACACCATATATTTT. This translates into CASSLEPGSISGNTIYF.

This clonotype has more than one count but fewer than ten. J is TRBJ1-1 and V is TRBV19; D is ambiguous. Germline V gives CDR1 LNHDA, CDR2 SQIVND (reference sequence). CDR3 size: 14 residues. Trimming took 6 bases from V and 8 from J, leaving 19 bases between them. The CDR3 coding sequence is TGTGCCAGTAGCATCGGCCCCCGGGAGGGAGAAGCTTTCTTT. It is translated as CASSIGPREGEAFF. Drawing the rest from reference TRBV19 and TRBJ1-1, the complete variable domain is DGGITQSPKYLFRKEGQNVTLSCEQNLNHDAMYWYRQDPGQGLRLIYYSQIVNDFQKGDIAEGYSVSREKKESFPLTVTSAQKNPTAFYLCASSIGPREGEAFFGQGTRLTVV.

This clonotype was counted at least ten times. The rearrangement links TRBV6-2 or TRBV6-3 to TRBJ2-5; no reliable D call. The ends were cut back, 0 bases at V and 7 bases at J, with 18 bases in the middle. CDR1 is MNHEY and CDR2 is SVGEGT in the germline V gene. CDR3 length: 16 amino acids. In nucleotides, the CDR3 is TGTGCCAGCAGTTACTCGTACAGTCTCGGAACTGGGACCCAGTACTTC. Amino acids: CASSYSYSLGTGTQYF.

This clonotype was recorded once. This may stem from a read error, because a much larger clone lies one nucleotide away. The J gene is TRBJ2-7, the V gene TRBV24-1; possible D gene TRBD2, 5 bases. Germline assignment: CDR1 KGHDR and CDR2 SFDVKD. The CDR3 is made up of 13 amino acids. The CDR3 DNA reads as TGTGTCACCGGAGGAGCGGATTCCTACGAGCAGTACTTC. It translates to CVTGGADSYEQYF.

In DNA form, the CDR3 reads TGTGCCACCAGAGACCGGGGAGATACGCAGTATTTT. Translated, it gives CATRDRGDTQYF. The chain has TRBV2 and TRBJ2-3, with D tentatively TRBD2 (5 bases). The V gene's germline CDR1 is SNHLY and CDR2 FYNNEI. V was trimmed by 10 bases and J by 5 bases, leaving 13 bases between them. The CDR3 is made up of 12 amino acids.

The chain combines TRBV24-1 with TRBJ2-2, with D possibly matching TRBD2 (5 bases). Germline assignment: CDR1 KGHDR and CDR2 SFDVKD. CDR3 size: 16 residues. V lost 1 base and J 5 bases, leaving 13 bases between the germline ends. CDR3 residues: CATSDFRPTGTGELFF. As DNA, the CDR3 is TGTGCCACCAGTGATTTCCGCCCCACGGGGACCGGGGAGCTGTTTTTT.

The V and J genes are TRBV6-5 and TRBJ2-1, with TRBD2 identical over 9 bases. CDR1 and CDR2 (germline): MNHEY, SVGAGI. This CDR3 spans 16 amino acids. The junction had 10 bases not matched to a gene; V was cut back by 4 bases and J by 6 bases. The CDR3 nucleotides are TGTGCCAGCAGTTCCCCTAGCGGGAAGTTGGGCAATGAGCAGTTCTTC. Amino acids: CASSSPSGKLGNEQFF.

This clonotype was seen at least ten times. This chain uses TRBV12-3 or TRBV12-4 with TRBJ1-5, with a tentative D call TRBD1 (6 bases). The CDR3 length is 14 residues. V lost 6 bases to trimming and J lost 3 bases, with 12 bases between them. The CDR3 spells CASSPGHTNQPQHF. CDR3 in DNA: TGTGCCAGCAGCCCGGGACATACCAATCAGCCCCAGCATTTT.